Shown below are 21 T cell receptor beta chains from a single sample sequenced in a study of cytomegalovirus exposure and HLA in healthy donors. Assay: immunoSEQ multiplex PCR; the TCRdb copy retains only in-frame clones and omits some. This table has over 200,000 clones, over 80% appearing once. Sequencing used PBMCs. These receptors were taken from a woman aged 18-29 years in good health and CMV-seronegative.

This chain connects TRBV27 to TRBJ2-7, with 9 bases fitting TRBD1. This CDR3 is built from 14 residues. Germline V CDR1 and CDR2: MNHEY, SMNVEV (reference sequence). V gave up 5 bases and J gave up 2 bases; unmatched junction bases: 4. In DNA form, the CDR3 reads TGTGCCAGCAGTCTCGGGACAGGGCCCTACGAGCAGTACTTC. Protein: CASSLGTGPYEQYF.

This clone occurred once. J is TRBJ2-1 and V is TRBV10-3, with 12 bases that match TRBD2. Unmatched junction bases numbered 4, after V lost 5 bases and J lost 5 bases. CDR3 length: 15 amino acids. Germline V gives CDR1 ENHRY, CDR2 SYGVKD. CDR3 loop: CAISPLAGGNNEQFF. The CDR3 DNA sequence: TGTGCCATCAGTCCCCTAGCGGGAGGGAACAATGAGCAGTTCTTC.

The CDR3 here is CASRGRDASDTQYF. DNA for the CDR3: TGTGCCAGCAGGGGCAGGGATGCGTCAGATACGCAGTATTTT. The gene calls are TRBV2 and TRBJ2-3, with D possibly matching TRBD1 (5 bases). Trimming removed 6 bases from V and 4 bases from J, with 14 bases in between. The germline V gene encodes CDR1 SNHLY and CDR2 FYNNEI. CDR3 length: 14 amino acids.

This clone was seen a handful of times. V and J are TRBV29-1 and TRBJ1-1, with unresolved D. Between the trimmed V and J ends, which lost 7 bases and 5 bases, there was a span of 17 bases. Germline V gene lookup returns CDR1 SQVTM and CDR2 ANQGSEA. The CDR3 is 13 residues long. CDR3: CSGSEGRWTEAFF. In nucleotides, the CDR3 is TGCAGCGGTAGTGAGGGAAGATGGACTGAAGCTTTCTTT.

The V call is TRBV11-2, the J call TRBJ2-3, with D possibly being TRBD1 (6 bases). V shed 3 bases and J shed 5 bases, with 18 bases lying between them. CDR1 SGHAT and CDR2 FQNNGV come from the germline V gene. This CDR3 contains 16 residues. CDR3 sequence reads: CASSFPPNPGVDTQYF. The CDR3 DNA follows: TGTGCCAGCAGCTTCCCACCCAACCCAGGGGTAGATACGCAGTATTTT.

The V call is TRBV5-1, the J call TRBJ2-2; 9 bases match TRBD1. Per germline, CDR1 SGHRS and CDR2 YFSETQ. This CDR3 region has 16 residues. J was trimmed by 4 bases and V by 3 bases; bases with no gene match: 7. CDR3: CASSWGDRDGTGELFF. The CDR3 nucleotides read TGCGCCAGCAGCTGGGGGGACAGGGACGGCACCGGGGAGCTGTTTTTT.

Concerning this clone: The same CDR3 arises from other DNA sequences in this sample as well. This chain joins TRBV5-1 and TRBJ2-7; D is uncertain. Germline CDR1 is SGHRS and CDR2 is YFSETQ. V was trimmed by 0 bases and J by 4 bases, leaving 11 bases between them. The CDR3 has 14 residues. The CDR3 bases are TGCGCCAGCAGCTTGGTTGTCCAGCCGTACGAGCAGTACTTC. Translation: CASSLVVQPYEQYF. Filled out from reference TRBV5-1 and TRBJ2-7, the complete variable domain reads KAGVTQTPRYLIKTRGQQVTLSCSPISGHRSVSWYQQTPGQGLQFLFEYFSETQRNKGNFPGRFSGRQFSNSRSEMNVSTLELGDSALYLCASSLVVQPYEQYFGPGTRLTVT.

The rearrangement uses TRBV27 and TRBJ1-6; D gene unclear. The CDR3 is made up of 13 amino acids. Germline-derived CDR1 and CDR2 are MNHEY and SMNVEV (reference sequence). The V gene lost 0 bases and the J gene lost 7 bases, with 4 bases spanning the gap. CDR3 amino acids: CASSLSSNSPLHF. For the CDR3, the DNA is TGTGCCAGCAGTTTATCTTCCAATTCACCCCTCCACTTT.

This chain connects TRBV30 to TRBJ1-4; D gene unclear. Germline V gives CDR1 GTSNPN, CDR2 SVGIG (reference sequence). Trimming stripped 0 bases from V and 8 bases from J, with 19 bases between. The CDR3 loop spans 16 amino acids. CDR3 protein: CAWSVGQTFIGEKLFF. The CDR3, as DNA: TGTGCCTGGAGTGTAGGTCAGACCTTTATAGGGGAAAAACTGTTTTTT.

V gene TRBV4-1 combines with J gene TRBJ2-2; the D gene could be TRBD1 or TRBD2 (6 bases each). The CDR3 consists of 17 residues. V lost 4 bases to trimming and J lost 3 bases, with 18 bases between them. Germline CDR1 reads MGHRA; CDR2 reads YSYEKL. In DNA, the CDR3 is TGCGCCAGCAGCCCGCGTCCTAAGGGGGGCTACACCGGGGAGCTGTTTTTT. Its translation: CASSPRPKGGYTGELFF.

This clone was seen a handful of times. V gene TRBV27 combines with J gene TRBJ2-5; D perhaps matches TRBD2 (6 bases). Trimming took off 1 base at V and 2 bases at J, with 11 bases between the two ends. The germline V gene has CDR1 MNHEY and CDR2 SMNVEV (reference sequence). This CDR3 has 15 residues. CDR3 nucleotides: TGTGCCAGCAGTTTATACTATAGCGGTCAAGAGACCCAGTACTTC. Translation gives CASSLYYSGQETQYF.

The rearrangement uses TRBV9 and TRBJ2-2; 14 positions agree with TRBD2. The J segment lost 6 bases and the V segment lost 4 bases, leaving 8 bases of the junction unmatched. CDR3 length equals 17 residues. CDR1 is SGDLS and CDR2 is YYNGEE in the germline V gene. CDR3 coding DNA: TGTGCCAGCAGCTCCGGACTAGCGGGGGGTGTCTCCGGGGAGCTGTTTTTT. It is translated as CASSSGLAGGVSGELFF.

The chain is built from TRBV27 and TRBJ2-5, with D unresolved. V lost 5 bases, J lost 5 bases, and 12 bases lay in between. The CDR3 loop spans 13 amino acids. CDR1 and CDR2 (germline): MNHEY, SMNVEV (reference sequence). The CDR3 DNA reads as TGTGCCAGCAGTCCCCTTACCGTGGAGACCCAGTACTTC. Protein product: CASSPLTVETQYF.

This sequence joins TRBV28 and TRBJ2-7; perhaps D is TRBD1 or TRBD2 (6 bases each). Deletions cut 5 bases from V and 3 bases from J, with 14 bases between. The CDR3 has 14 residues. Germline assignment: CDR1 MDHEN and CDR2 SYDVKM. CDR3 DNA sequence: TGTGCCAGCAGTGGGGGCGGGGATAGCTACGAGCAGTACTTC. Its translation: CASSGGGDSYEQYF.

The CDR3 spells CASSLSGSPDTQYF. CDR3 in DNA: TGCGCCAGCAGCCTTAGCGGGAGTCCAGATACGCAGTATTTT. The gene calls are TRBV4-1 and TRBJ2-3, with 9 nucleotides matching TRBD2. V was pared by 4 bases and J by 4 bases, with 3 bases of the junction left unmatched. The germline V gene has CDR1 MGHRA and CDR2 YSYEKL. This CDR3 is 14 amino acids long.

In its sample, this clone was seen a few times. The CDR3 DNA is TGCGCCAGCAGCTTGGCCCCCGGACCCCTCCACTTT. This gives the protein CASSLAPGPLHF. The rearrangement links TRBV5-1 to TRBJ1-6; unclear D gene. The CDR3 loop spans 12 amino acids. CDR1 and CDR2 from the germline V gene are SGHRS and YFSETQ. Trimming removed 0 bases from V and 12 bases from J, with 7 bases in between. Together with reference TRBV5-1 and TRBJ1-6, the CDR3 gives the full variable domain: KAGVTQTPRYLIKTRGQQVTLSCSPISGHRSVSWYQQTPGQGLQFLFEYFSETQRNKGNFPGRFSGRQFSNSRSEMNVSTLELGDSALYLCASSLAPGPLHFGNGTRLTVT.

The chain uses TRBV5-4 and TRBJ1-2; D uncertain. V dropped 4 bases and J dropped 7 bases, with 5 bases sitting between them. Germline CDR1 SGHNT, CDR2 YYREEE (reference sequence). The CDR3 sequence is 10 residues long. CDR3 coding DNA: TGTGCCAGCAGCCCCCGTGGCTACACCTTC. This translates into CASSPRGYTF.

The CDR3 bases are TGTGCCAGCAGTCCTACAGCGGGTGAGCAGTACTTC. It translates to CASSPTAGEQYF. This rearrangement joins TRBV27 to TRBJ2-7; weak D call: TRBD2 (6 bases). Germline CDR1 is MNHEY and CDR2 is SMNVEV (reference sequence). Trimming removed 5 bases at V and 7 bases at J, with 12 bases between. The CDR3 covers 12 residues.

This chain joins TRBV7-6 and TRBJ1-1; D gene uncertain. With 1 base removed from V and 4 bases from J, the gap between germline ends came to 10 bases. The V gene's germline CDR1 is SGHVS and CDR2 FNYEAQ. The CDR3 extends over 14 amino acids. CDR3 protein: CASSLGPSTTEAFF. The CDR3 bases are TGTGCCAGCAGCTTAGGGCCCAGCACCACTGAAGCTTTCTTT.

Comments on this clone: The junction and the germline gene differ at one end; a read error may be behind it. This chain connects TRBV20-1 to TRBJ1-2, with D possibly TRBD1 on 5 matching bases. Looked up from germline, CDR1 is DFQATT and CDR2 is SNEGSKA (reference sequence). This CDR3 is 8 amino acids long. The CDR3 reads CSAGPTRF. The DNA of the CDR3 is TGCAGTGCGGGACCAACCCGGTTC.

The V call is TRBV7-8, the J call TRBJ2-3; possible D gene TRBD2, 6 bases. The V and J ends lost 1 base and 6 bases respectively, with 20 bases between them. This CDR3 comprises 17 residues. Germline loops: CDR1 SGHVS, CDR2 FQNEAQ. CDR3 protein: CASSLVGRTKAGDTQYF. As DNA, the CDR3 is TGTGCCAGCAGCTTAGTCGGTCGGACTAAGGCAGGCGATACGCAGTATTTT.